This T cell receptor (beta chain) was captured in a study of CD4 T cells in relation to SARS-CoV-2 and coronaviruses. As regards this clone: Its antigen is as yet unknown.

Generated by immunoSEQ multiplex PCR, the TCRdb table keeps only in-frame clones and is missing some. The sample lists about 59,000 clones, roughly 85% occurring once. Overall study findings and caveats: According to naive versus memory sequencing, detected responses are memory recall, not newly primed.

CDR1 is SGHKS and CDR2 is YYEKEE in the germline V gene (reference sequence). The CDR3 runs 17 residues. The J segment lost 5 bases and the V segment lost 4 bases, leaving 13 bases of the junction unmatched. The unexposed donors gave CD4+ T cells in about 2010-2019, prior to COVID-19. The specimen was memory CD4+ T cells from PBMCs. This clonotype was obtained from a human donor in good health. This rearrangement joins TRBV5-5 to TRBJ2-1, with TRBD2 identical over 9 bases. In nucleotides, the CDR3 is TGTGCCAGCAGCCCTCCTAAGACTAGCGGAGGAAACAATGAGCAGTTCTTC. Translated: CASSPPKTSGGNNEQFF.